The 32 T cell receptor beta chains below come from one sample, sequenced in a study of T cell responses to AZD1222 COVID-19 vaccine. The protocol was immunoSEQ multiplex PCR, while the TCRdb copy is restricted to in-frame clones and leaves out a portion. The sample carries some 150,000 clones, 90% to 95% recorded once. The input for sequencing was peripheral blood, taken on day 0 of MenACWY control vaccination. Source of these receptors: an adult in good health.

This clone was recorded once. The CDR3 loop is CASREGLARTYEQYF. The DNA of the CDR3 is TGTGCCAGCAGGGAGGGACTAGCAAGGACCTACGAGCAGTACTTC. The chain recombines TRBV28 with TRBJ2-7; TRBD2 matches at 9 bases. The V and J ends lost 6 bases and 2 bases, in that order; junction bases with no gene match: 8. Germline lookup yields CDR1 MDHEN and CDR2 SYDVKM. This CDR3 is 15 amino acids long.

This clone showed up just once. This chain joins TRBV6-5 and TRBJ2-1; the D is unclear. The CDR3 is 15 residues long. Per germline, CDR1 MNHEY and CDR2 SVGAGI. V was pared by 5 bases and J by 3 bases, with 14 bases between. The CDR3 region is CASSPLQRGYNEQFF. The CDR3 nucleotides are TGTGCCAGCAGTCCACTTCAGCGAGGCTACAATGAGCAGTTCTTC.

The chain carries TRBV7-9 and TRBJ1-5; 7 nucleotides line up with TRBD1. Trimming took 5 bases from V and 8 from J; bases not matched to a gene: 15. Looked up from germline, CDR1 is SEHNR and CDR2 is FQNEAQ (reference sequence). This CDR3 is 16 amino acids long. The CDR3 reads CASSAASGTVEEPQHF. CDR3 sequence (DNA): TGTGCCAGCAGCGCCGCCTCCGGGACAGTCGAAGAGCCCCAGCATTTT.

This clone has only a few counts. J is TRBJ2-3 and V is TRBV13; 11 nucleotides match TRBD2. Looked up from germline, CDR1 is PRHDT and CDR2 is FYEKMQ (reference sequence). J lost 1 base, V lost 5 bases, and 5 bases had no gene match. The CDR3 sequence is 16 residues long. CDR3 sequence: CASSRGGLAGTDTQYF. In nucleotides, the CDR3 is TGTGCCAGCAGCCGGGGGGGACTAGCGGGCACAGATACGCAGTATTTT.

The J gene is TRBJ2-3, the V gene TRBV5-4; 9 nucleotides line up with TRBD1. The junction had 6 bases not matched to a gene; V was cut back by 4 bases and J by 3 bases. Per germline, CDR1 SGHNT and CDR2 YYREEE (reference sequence). The CDR3 has 15 residues. For the CDR3, the DNA is TGTGCCAGCAGCCCCTCGGACAGGGGAACAGATACGCAGTATTTT. This encodes CASSPSDRGTDTQYF.

The chain is built from TRBV5-1 and TRBJ2-7; 7 nucleotides match TRBD1. V trimming: 4 bases; J trimming: 5 bases; junction bases outside the gene matches: 18. The CDR3 spans 17 residues. The V gene's germline CDR1 is SGHRS and CDR2 YFSETQ. This CDR3 reads CASSTGQTLGLRDEQYF. The CDR3 DNA reads TGCGCCAGCAGCACGGGACAGACTTTGGGTCTTAGGGACGAGCAGTACTTC. The full variable domain, completed using reference TRBV5-1 and TRBJ2-7, is KAGVTQTPRYLIKTRGQQVTLSCSPISGHRSVSWYQQTPGQGLQFLFEYFSETQRNKGNFPGRFSGRQFSNSRSEMNVSTLELGDSALYLCASSTGQTLGLRDEQYFGPGTRLTVT.

The CDR3 loop is CAISDSGSRNSGNTIYF. DNA of the CDR3: TGTGCCATCAGTGATTCCGGTAGTAGGAACTCTGGAAACACCATATATTTT. This chain connects TRBV10-3 to TRBJ1-3; D is uncertain. V gave up 3 bases and J gave up 0 bases, with 15 bases separating them. From germline, CDR1 is ENHRY and CDR2 SYGVKD. The length of the CDR3 is 17 residues.

The chain uses TRBV19 and TRBJ1-1, with D unclear. Trimming removed 3 bases from V and 4 bases from J, with 9 bases in between. The CDR3 has 13 amino acids. Germline CDR1 LNHDA, CDR2 SQIVND (reference sequence). The DNA of the CDR3 is TGTGCCAGTAGTATGGGCCGTTTCACTGAAGCTTTCTTT. Residues: CASSMGRFTEAFF.

This chain connects TRBV3-1 (or the pseudogene TRBV3-2) to TRBJ2-7, with D possibly matching TRBD1 (6 bases). The CDR3 spans 13 residues. Germline values: CDR1 LGHDT, CDR2 YNNKEL (reference sequence). Between the trimmed V and J ends, which lost 1 base and 9 bases, there was a span of 13 bases. The CDR3 region has the DNA TGTGCCAGCAGCCAAGCTACAGGGATGGTGCAGTACTTC. Its translation is CASSQATGMVQYF.

This chain joins TRBV6-5 and TRBJ1-6; unclear D gene. Germline CDR1 is MNHEY and CDR2 is SVGAGI. This CDR3 comprises 12 residues. V was pared by 2 bases and J by 7 bases, with 3 bases between. In nucleotides, the CDR3 is TGTGCCAGCAGTTACAGGAATTCACCCCTCCACTTT. It specifies CASSYRNSPLHF.

DNA of the CDR3: TGTGCCAGCAGTGTAATCGGGGGGAGCTCCTACAATGAGCAGTTCTTC. Translated, it gives CASSVIGGSSYNEQFF. This chain links TRBV6-1 with TRBJ2-1, with 7 bases fitting TRBD2. Germline V gene data show CDR1 as MNHNS and CDR2 as SASEGT. The CDR3 sequence is 16 residues long. The V and J ends lost 4 bases and 0 bases, in that order; junction bases with no gene match: 6.

V usage is TRBV19 and J usage is TRBJ2-2, with 8 nucleotides matching TRBD2. The CDR3 covers 16 residues. V lost 3 bases, J lost 7 bases, and 10 bases stayed unmatched. Per germline, CDR1 LNHDA and CDR2 SQIVND (reference sequence). Here the CDR3 DNA reads TGTGCCAGTAGTATCCTCGGGAGGGCCAGGGTCGGGGAGCTGTTTTTT. It codes for CASSILGRARVGELFF.

This clone has just one count. This chain uses TRBV10-3 with TRBJ2-3, with D possibly matching TRBD1 (6 bases). The CDR3 spans 13 residues. V lost 5 bases and J 4 bases, leaving 10 bases between the germline ends. Germline lookup yields CDR1 ENHRY and CDR2 SYGVKD. CDR3 in amino acids: CAISPEGADTQYF. The CDR3 DNA sequence: TGTGCCATCAGTCCCGAGGGGGCAGATACGCAGTATTTT.

V is TRBV4-1 and J is TRBJ1-5; possible D gene TRBD1, 5 bases. V was clipped by 1 base and J by 0 bases, with 10 bases between them. Germline loops: CDR1 MGHRA, CDR2 YSYEKL. CDR3 length equals 16 residues. CDR3 in DNA: TGCGCCAGCAGCCAAGTTTCCGGGGCTAGCAATCAGCCCCAGCATTTT. Amino acid sequence: CASSQVSGASNQPQHF.

The chain links TRBV18 to TRBJ2-3; the match to TRBD2 covers 10 bases. Looked up from germline, CDR1 is KGHSH and CDR2 is LQKENI. Trimming removed 7 bases from V and 0 bases from J; junction bases left unmatched: 7. The CDR3 runs 16 residues. The CDR3 coding sequence is TGTGCCAGCTACCGGGGTAGCGGGAGGAGCACAGATACGCAGTATTTT. Translating gives CASYRGSGRSTDTQYF.

The V gene is TRBV27, the J gene TRBJ1-5; D gene ambiguous. CDR1 and CDR2 (germline): MNHEY, SMNVEV (reference sequence). This CDR3 is 15 amino acids long. V gave up 3 bases and J gave up 2 bases, with 11 bases separating them. CDR3 sequence reads: CASSLHAGGNQPQHF. CDR3 coding DNA: TGTGCCAGCAGTTTGCACGCCGGGGGCAATCAGCCCCAGCATTTT.

The chain's CDR3 is CASSSTGVSYNSPLHF. The DNA of the CDR3 is TGCGCCAGCAGCTCGACAGGGGTCTCCTATAATTCACCCCTCCACTTT. This rearrangement joins TRBV5-1 to TRBJ1-6, with 8 bases fitting TRBD1. CDR1 and CDR2 from the germline V gene are SGHRS and YFSETQ. The length of the CDR3 is 16 residues. J lost 0 bases, V lost 3 bases, and 2 bases had no gene match.

The chain is built from TRBV7-9 and TRBJ1-4; D gene ambiguous. CDR3 size: 14 residues. Trimming stripped 1 base from V and 5 bases from J, with 8 bases between. The V gene's germline CDR1 is SEHNR and CDR2 FQNEAQ (reference sequence). CDR3 residues: CASSLGTVNEKLFF. The CDR3 region has the DNA TGTGCCAGCAGCTTAGGGACGGTGAATGAAAAACTGTTTTTT.

The V call is TRBV2, the J call TRBJ1-2; 10 bases agree with TRBD1. CDR1 is SNHLY and CDR2 is FYNNEI in the germline V gene. Unmatched junction bases numbered 7, after V lost 5 bases and J lost 7 bases. The CDR3 loop spans 14 amino acids. The CDR3 coding sequence is TGTGCCAGCAGTAGGGACAGGGGCATGGCTGGCTACACCTTC. It codes for CASSRDRGMAGYTF.

This chain links TRBV12-3 or TRBV12-4 with TRBJ2-1; D ambiguous. CDR3 length: 13 amino acids. V was pared by 5 bases and J by 4 bases, with 9 bases between. The CDR3, as DNA: TGTGCCAGCAGTCCCCAAGATTACAATGAGCAGTTCTTC. It specifies CASSPQDYNEQFF.

The J gene is TRBJ1-1, the V gene TRBV18, with D unresolved. CDR3 size: 12 residues. Germline-derived CDR1 and CDR2 are KGHSH and LQKENI. Trimming left V 3 bases short and J 5 bases short, with 7 bases between. CDR3 bases: TGTGCCAGCTCACCTGGGCAGACTGAAGCTTTCTTT. It specifies CASSPGQTEAFF.

The CDR3 nucleotides read TGTGCCAGCAGCTTAGTATCTGGTTCAGGGTACTCCTACGAGCAGTACTTC. Translating gives CASSLVSGSGYSYEQYF. V and J are TRBV7-9 and TRBJ2-7; the D gene is possibly TRBD1 (5 bases). V dropped 1 base and J dropped 0 bases, with 16 bases sitting between them. Germline V gene sequence: CDR1 SEHNR, CDR2 FQNEAQ (reference sequence). CDR3 length: 17 residues.

This clone was detected only once. The CDR3 region is CASSGRGWAGNTIYF. CDR3 DNA: TGCGCCAGCAGCGGAAGGGGTTGGGCTGGAAACACCATATATTTT. The chain links TRBV4-1 to TRBJ1-3; weak D call: TRBD1 (5 bases). This CDR3 has 15 amino acids. CDR1 and CDR2 from the germline V gene are MGHRA and YSYEKL. V lost 5 bases, J lost 2 bases, and 13 bases lay in between.

This sequence joins TRBV5-6 and TRBJ1-1; TRBD1 might be the D (6 bases). The V and J ends lost 4 bases and 0 bases respectively, with 7 bases between them. The CDR3 has 13 amino acids. The germline V gene has CDR1 SGHDT and CDR2 YYEEEE. The CDR3 DNA sequence: TGTGCCAGCAGCGGGACACTGAACACTGAAGCTTTCTTT. Amino acid sequence: CASSGTLNTEAFF.

V usage is TRBV4-1 and J usage is TRBJ1-1; D not certain. V was cut by 0 bases and J by 0 bases, with 11 bases left in between. The CDR3 has 16 residues. Germline V gene lookup returns CDR1 MGHRA and CDR2 YSYEKL. The CDR3, as DNA: TGCGCCAGCAGCCAAGAAAGCAGGATCATGAACACTGAAGCTTTCTTT. It yields the protein CASSQESRIMNTEAFF.

This sequence joins TRBV4-1 and TRBJ2-3; TRBD1 matches at 8 bases. With V trimmed by 0 bases and J by 0 bases, 11 bases remained unmatched. The CDR3 is 19 amino acids. Germline CDR1 is MGHRA and CDR2 is YSYEKL. In DNA, the CDR3 is TGCGCCAGCAGCCAAGAACCCAGGGGGCGACCTCTGAGCACAGATACGCAGTATTTT. Protein product: CASSQEPRGRPLSTDTQYF.

The chain recombines TRBV5-4 with TRBJ2-2; 9 positions match TRBD1. Per germline, CDR1 SGHNT and CDR2 YYREEE (reference sequence). The V and J ends lost 4 bases and 7 bases, in that order; junction bases with no gene match: 8. This CDR3 is built from 15 residues. CDR3 sequence (DNA): TGTGCCAGCAGCCGACAGGGGGTCAGGCTCGGGGAGCTGTTTTTT. This sequence encodes CASSRQGVRLGELFF.

This chain joins TRBV6-5 and TRBJ1-1, with D unresolved. The CDR3 length is 15 residues. Trimming removed 0 bases from V and 0 bases from J, with 8 bases in between. Looked up from germline, CDR1 is MNHEY and CDR2 is SVGAGI. The CDR3 reads CASSYSQTLNTEAFF. As DNA, the CDR3 is TGTGCCAGCAGTTACTCGCAGACCTTGAACACTGAAGCTTTCTTT.

In DNA, the CDR3 is TGCAGCGTCTCTCGGGGGCTAAACACTGAAGCTTTCTTT. It translates to CSVSRGLNTEAFF. The chain uses TRBV29-1 and TRBJ1-1, with a possible D match to TRBD1 (6 bases). Germline values: CDR1 SQVTM, CDR2 ANQGSEA. This CDR3 region has 13 residues. Trimming shortened V by 6 bases and J by 2 bases, and 13 bases separated the two germline ends.

The V and J genes are TRBV28 and TRBJ2-7; 8 bases are a match to TRBD1. CDR3 size: 15 residues. J was trimmed by 2 bases and V by 6 bases; bases with no gene match: 9. Looked up from germline, CDR1 is MDHEN and CDR2 is SYDVKM. CDR3 sequence reads: CASSRTRTGTYEQYF. Written as DNA, the CDR3 is TGTGCCAGCAGCCGGACACGGACAGGGACCTACGAGCAGTACTTC. The full variable domain, its missing parts supplied by reference TRBV28 and TRBJ2-7, is DVKVTQSSRYLVKRTGEKVFLECVQDMDHENMFWYRQDPGLGLRLIYFSYDVKMKEKGDIPEGYSVSREKKERFSLILESASTNQTSMYLCASSRTRTGTYEQYFGPGTRLTVT.

This chain links TRBV3-1 (or the pseudogene TRBV3-2) with TRBJ2-3, with 11 bases identical to TRBD2. Unmatched junction bases numbered 5, after V lost 5 bases and J lost 4 bases. The CDR3 extends over 15 amino acids. Germline values: CDR1 LGHDT, CDR2 YNNKEL (reference sequence). The CDR3 reads CASSSTSGSADTQYF. The CDR3 DNA is TGTGCCAGCAGCTCTACTAGCGGGAGCGCAGATACGCAGTATTTT.

This clone showed up just once. The V call is TRBV19, the J call TRBJ1-3; tentatively, D is TRBD1 (5 bases). This CDR3 contains 14 residues. Germline V gene lookup returns CDR1 LNHDA and CDR2 SQIVND (reference sequence). Trimming cost V 3 bases and J 0 bases, with 6 bases left between them. For the CDR3, the DNA is TGTGCCAGTAGTATGGGGGTCTCTGGAAACACCATATATTTT. Translation: CASSMGVSGNTIYF. Full variable domain (missing parts from reference TRBV19 and TRBJ1-3): DGGITQSPKYLFRKEGQNVTLSCEQNLNHDAMYWYRQDPGQGLRLIYYSQIVNDFQKGDIAEGYSVSREKKESFPLTVTSAQKNPTAFYLCASSMGVSGNTIYFGEGSWLTVV.